This T cell receptor beta chain originates from a study of cytomegalovirus exposure and HLA in healthy donors. PCR primers comprised 60 Vbeta and 13 Jbeta primers. Data came from immunoSEQ multiplex PCR; TCRdb stores just in-frame clones and leaves some out. Counted here are 130,000 or so clones, 77% occurring once; the ten biggest clones make up under 2%. In regard to this clone: What it binds is not known.

Regarding the study as a whole: V- and J-gene trimming in TCR beta was tied to a missense DCLRE1C variant by an analysis performed later.

Trimming took off 6 bases at V and 1 base at J, with 13 bases between the two ends. Germline V CDR1 and CDR2: MNHEY, SVGAGI. CDR3 length: 15 amino acids. The specimen was PBMCs. This chain links TRBV6-5 with TRBJ1-3, with D unresolved. The clonotype was recovered from a female donor in good health and CMV-seronegative. Written as DNA, the CDR3 is TGTGCCAGCAGCCGCGAAGGAGCTTCTGGAAACACCATATATTTT. Its protein is CASSREGASGNTIYF.